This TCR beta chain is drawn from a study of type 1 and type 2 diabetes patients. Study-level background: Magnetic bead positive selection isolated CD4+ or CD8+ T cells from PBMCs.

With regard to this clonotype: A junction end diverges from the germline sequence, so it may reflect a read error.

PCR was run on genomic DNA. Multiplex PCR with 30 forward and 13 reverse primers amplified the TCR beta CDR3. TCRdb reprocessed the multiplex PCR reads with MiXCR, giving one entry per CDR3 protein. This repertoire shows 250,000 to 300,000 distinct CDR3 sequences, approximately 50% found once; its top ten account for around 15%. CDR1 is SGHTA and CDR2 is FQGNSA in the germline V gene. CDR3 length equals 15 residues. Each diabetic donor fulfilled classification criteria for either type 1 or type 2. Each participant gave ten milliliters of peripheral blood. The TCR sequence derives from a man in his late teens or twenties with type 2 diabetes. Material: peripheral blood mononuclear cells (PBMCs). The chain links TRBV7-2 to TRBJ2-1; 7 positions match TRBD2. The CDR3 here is CASSSLGAGALLTPF. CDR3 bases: TGTGCCAGCAGCTCCCTAGGGGCGGGAGCTCTCCTAACTCCTTTC.